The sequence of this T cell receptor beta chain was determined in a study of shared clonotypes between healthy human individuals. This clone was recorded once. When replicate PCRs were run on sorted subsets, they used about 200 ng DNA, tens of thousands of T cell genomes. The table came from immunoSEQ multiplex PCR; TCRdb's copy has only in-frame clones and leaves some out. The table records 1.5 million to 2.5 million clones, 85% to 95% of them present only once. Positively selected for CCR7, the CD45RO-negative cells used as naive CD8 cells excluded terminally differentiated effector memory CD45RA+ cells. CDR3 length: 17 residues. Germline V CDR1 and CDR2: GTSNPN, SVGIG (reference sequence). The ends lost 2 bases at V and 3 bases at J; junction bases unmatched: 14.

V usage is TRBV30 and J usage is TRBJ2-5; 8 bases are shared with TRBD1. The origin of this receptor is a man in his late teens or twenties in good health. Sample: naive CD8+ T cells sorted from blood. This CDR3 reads CAWSRLVGQDPEETQYF. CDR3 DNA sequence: TGTGCCTGGAGTCGACTAGTGGGACAGGACCCAGAAGAGACCCAGTACTTC.